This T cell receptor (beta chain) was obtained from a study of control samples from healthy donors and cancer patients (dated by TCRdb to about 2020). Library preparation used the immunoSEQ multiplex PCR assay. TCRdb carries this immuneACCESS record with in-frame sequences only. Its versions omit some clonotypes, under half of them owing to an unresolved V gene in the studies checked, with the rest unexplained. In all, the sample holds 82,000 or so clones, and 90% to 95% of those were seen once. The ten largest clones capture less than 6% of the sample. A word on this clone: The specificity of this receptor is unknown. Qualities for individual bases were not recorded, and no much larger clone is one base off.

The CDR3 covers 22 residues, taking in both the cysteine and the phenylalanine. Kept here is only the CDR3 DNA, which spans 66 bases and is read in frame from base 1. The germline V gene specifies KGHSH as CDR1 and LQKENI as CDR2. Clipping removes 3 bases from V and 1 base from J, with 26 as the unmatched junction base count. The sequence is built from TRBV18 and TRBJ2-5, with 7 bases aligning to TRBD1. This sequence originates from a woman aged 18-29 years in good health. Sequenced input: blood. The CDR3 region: CASSPRSSLVALNRDSQETQYF. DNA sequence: TGTGCCAGCTCACCGAGGTCTTCCCTGGTGGCCCTGAACCGGGACAGCCAAGAGACCCAGTACTTC.